The clone carrying this T cell receptor (beta chain) was seen only a few times. This specimen comes from a study of response to subunit inactivated influenza vaccine. TCRdb fed the RT-PCR reads into MiXCR, producing one record per CDR3 protein. In the table there are 710,000 or so distinct CDR3 sequences, 15% to 19% of which are singletons. The receptor's source is a man in his fifties or sixties who received an inactivated influenza vaccine. This specimen was PBMCs from blood, taken about 13 days after vaccination.

Written as DNA, the CDR3 is TGTGCCAGCAGTCCTTCCAGCGGGGGGACCGGGGAGCTGTTTTTT. It translates to CASSPSSGGTGELFF. The chain joins TRBV12-3 or TRBV12-4 to TRBJ2-2, with 9 bases fitting TRBD2. The CDR3 contains 15 residues. The V and J ends lost 5 bases and 5 bases, in that order; junction bases with no gene match: 6.